The rows below give T cell receptor beta chains drawn from one sample of a study of T cells after posttransplantation cyclophosphamide. Method: immunoSEQ multiplex PCR; TCRdb's copy keeps in-frame clones and lacks some. The sample contains tens of thousands of clones, 70% to 90% of which appear only once. Sequenced material: PBMCs. These receptors were obtained from a woman in her forties with a blood cancer, CMV-positive, and with a related stem cell donor. Both conserved end residues are part of each CDR3. The order of the fields is J gene, clone size, D gene, V gene, CDR3 protein, CDR3 DNA. D genes are given only for firm matches. Clone size is stated in some rows and not others, as once, few, many or a class when expanded.

>TRBJ1-4|NA|NA|TRBV18
CASSFSGLPATNEKLFF
TGTGCCAGCTCATTTTCGGGACTCCCGGCAACTAATGAAAAACTGTTTTTT
>TRBJ2-5|NA|NA|TRBV11-2
CASSPYFRETQYF
TGTGCCAGCAGCCCCTATTTTCGAGAGACCCAGTACTTC
>TRBJ2-5|NA|NA|TRBV28
CASSPRGALRGTQYF
TGTGCCAGCAGTCCCCGGGGGGCCCTGCGAGGGACCCAGTACTTC
>TRBJ2-1|NA|TRBD2|TRBV28
CASSFPWRGGKNEQFF
TGTGCCAGCAGTTTCCCTTGGCGGGGGGGCAAGAATGAGCAGTTCTTC
>TRBJ1-2|NA|NA|TRBV7-8
CASSGRGGRNYGYTF
TGTGCCAGCAGTGGGCGGGGGGGGCGGAACTATGGCTACACCTTC
>TRBJ2-7|NA|TRBD1|TRBV5-1
CASRGTGTYEQYF
TGCGCCAGCAGGGGGACAGGAACCTACGAGCAGTACTTC
>TRBJ2-2|NA|TRBD1|TRBV5-1
CASSLKLPGQTPRNTGELFF
TGCGCCAGCAGCTTGAAGCTGCCGGGACAGACCCCTCGGAACACCGGGGAGCTGTTTTTT
>TRBJ1-1|NA|NA|TRBV10-3
CAISESRTETPNTEAFF
TGTGCCATCAGTGAGTCGAGGACAGAGACACCGAACACTGAAGCTTTCTTT
>TRBJ2-5|NA|TRBD1|TRBV4-1
CASSHPGTGQETQYF
TGCGCCAGCAGCCACCCTGGGACAGGGCAAGAGACCCAGTACTTC
>TRBJ1-3|NA|TRBD1|TRBV23-1
CAIHRGNQNDGNTIYF
TGCGCCATCCACAGGGGCAACCAAAACGATGGAAACACCATATATTTT
>TRBJ2-5|once|NA|TRBV5-1
CASSWAQQETQYF
TGCGCCAGCAGCTGGGCACAGCAAGAGACCCAGTACTTC
>TRBJ1-1|NA|TRBD1|TRBV10-3
CAISEIGQGSGTEAFF
TGTGCCATCAGTGAGATAGGACAGGGGTCGGGAACTGAAGCTTTCTTT
>TRBJ1-3|NA|NA|TRBV6-1
CASNVQGDGNTIYF
TGTGCCAGCAATGTTCAGGGTGATGGAAACACCATATATTTT